The rows below give T cell receptor beta chains drawn from one sample of a study of early T cells in non-severe SARS-CoV-2 infection. TCRdb re-called the 5' RACE reads with MiXCR, one entry per CDR3 protein. The sample consists of 55,000 to 65,000 distinct CDR3 sequences, approximately 12% of them appearing once. Source: whole blood, taken at baseline. These receptors were collected from an adult who was a healthcare worker with PCR-confirmed SARS-CoV-2 infection or an uninfected control (not recorded which). Each CDR3 is given with its conserved first and last residue. Fields, in order: clone size, V gene, D gene, J gene, CDR3 DNA, CDR3 protein. D genes are given only for firm matches. Expanded clones are given a class, and other clones once, few, many or no size at all.

few,TRBV24-1,-,TRBJ2-1,TGTGCCACCCAACAGACCAATTTGAATGAGCAGTTCTTC,CATQQTNLNEQFF
few,TRBV27,-,TRBJ1-1,TGTGCCAGCAGTTTATATCGGGGCTCGAGGACTGAAGCTTTCTTT,CASSLYRGSRTEAFF
many,TRBV20-1,-,TRBJ2-7,TGCAGTGCTAGAGATTCCATTCCGACGGAGTCCTCCATCCCCTACGAGCAGTACTTC,CSARDSIPTESSIPYEQYF
-,TRBV7-2,TRBD2,TRBJ2-5,TGTGCCAGCAGCCGAGGTAGCGGGCACCAAGAGACCCAGTACTTC,CASSRGSGHQETQYF
-,TRBV3-1,-,TRBJ2-1,TGTGCCAGCAGCTCTAAACCCCGCGGGTACTCCTACAATGAGCAGTTCTTC,CASSSKPRGYSYNEQFF
-,TRBV20-1,-,TRBJ1-6,TGCAGTGCTTATACGGCGCACGCAAGCTCCTATAATTCACCCCTCCACTTT,CSAYTAHASSYNSPLHF
-,TRBV18,-,TRBJ2-3,TGTGCCAGCTCACCACCAACTAGGGCAGATACGCAGTATTTT,CASSPPTRADTQYF
many,TRBV28,TRBD1,TRBJ1-5,TGTGCCAGCAGTTTAACAGGGGGAAGATTTCAGCCCCAGCATTTT,CASSLTGGRFQPQHF
-,TRBV28,-,TRBJ1-6,TGTGCCAGCAGTTTAGGAGTGAGAAATTCACCCCTCCACTTT,CASSLGVRNSPLHF
few,TRBV11-2,-,TRBJ2-1,TGTGCCAGCAGGTACCGGGCCAACAATGAGCAGTTCTTC,CASRYRANNEQFF
few,TRBV19,-,TRBJ1-5,TGTGCCAGTAGCGCGGGGGCGCTGGGCAATCAGCCCCAGCATTTT,CASSAGALGNQPQHF
few,TRBV5-5,-,TRBJ1-1,TGTGCCAGCAGCTTGAAGCAGAACACTGAAGCTTTCTTT,CASSLKQNTEAFF
-,TRBV7-2,-,TRBJ2-1,TGTGCCAGCAGCGGTGGACCGACAAATGAGCAGTTCTTC,CASSGGPTNEQFF
many,TRBV24-1,-,TRBJ2-3,TGTGCCACCACCATTCCCACAGATACGCAGTATTTT,CATTIPTDTQYF
-,TRBV5-5,TRBD1,TRBJ1-2,TGTGCCAGCAGCTTAAGGACAGGGAACTATGGCTACACCTTC,CASSLRTGNYGYTF
few,TRBV29-1,-,TRBJ1-2,TGCAGCGTTGAAGCGGGGACGGCTTCTAACTATGGCTACACCTTC,CSVEAGTASNYGYTF
-,TRBV27,TRBD2,TRBJ2-7,TGTGCCAGCAGTCCTAGCGGGAGGGGGGCCTACGAGCAGTACTTC,CASSPSGRGAYEQYF
few,TRBV5-6,-,TRBJ2-3,TGTGCCAGCAGCTTGGCGGCATCATTAGCTTATACGCAGTATTTT,CASSLAASLAYTQYF
few,TRBV7-9,-,TRBJ2-1,TGTGCCAGCAGCTTTGGGGGAGTCCCATGGCCCTACAATGAGCAGTTCTTC,CASSFGGVPWPYNEQFF
few,TRBV10-1,-,TRBJ1-2,TGCGCCAGCAGTGAGCCCCCGGGGGTAATCCACTATGGCTACACCTTC,CASSEPPGVIHYGYTF
many,TRBV7-6,-,TRBJ2-3,TGTGCCAGCAGCGTTGTGGGGGGGCGGACAGATACGCAGTATTTT,CASSVVGGRTDTQYF
-,TRBV2,-,TRBJ2-1,TGTGCCAGCAGTGAAGGGCGATTGTTTGCCAACAATGAGCAGTTCTTC,CASSEGRLFANNEQFF
many,TRBV7-2,-,TRBJ1-3,TGTGCCAGCAGCTTACAGGAGCGGAACACCATATATTTT,CASSLQERNTIYF
many,TRBV7-9,-,TRBJ2-2,TGTGCCAGCAGCTCCCAAACCGCCGGGGAGCTGTTTTTT,CASSSQTAGELFF
few,TRBV7-2,-,TRBJ1-1,TGTGCCAGCAGCTTAGTAGGTGGCCCGGGGACTGAAGCTTTCTTT,CASSLVGGPGTEAFF
few,TRBV7-8,-,TRBJ2-3,TGTGCCAGCAGCTTAGCTGACAGTTGGACAGATACGCAGTATTTT,CASSLADSWTDTQYF
few,TRBV18,-,TRBJ2-1,TGTGCCAGCTCACCAGACAGGCGACCTTACAATGAGCAGTTCTTC,CASSPDRRPYNEQFF
many,TRBV28,TRBD2,TRBJ2-1,TGTGCCAGTCTAAGGCGGGGGGGCCCACAGTTCTTC,CASLRRGGPQFF
many,TRBV14,TRBD1,TRBJ1-6,TGTGCCAGCAGCCAAAACAGGGGGAAAAATTCACCCCTCCACTTT,CASSQNRGKNSPLHF
few,TRBV3-1,-,TRBJ2-1,TGTGCCAGCAGCCCTTCTACGGTCTACAATGAGCAGTTCTTC,CASSPSTVYNEQFF
-,TRBV12-5,-,TRBJ1-5,TGTGCTAGTGGCCCCAGTTTTTCTAGCAATCAGCCCCAGCATTTT,CASGPSFSSNQPQHF
many,TRBV9,-,TRBJ1-1,TGTGCCAGCAGCGTAAGGGAGAACACTGAAGCTTTCTTT,CASSVRENTEAFF
few,TRBV12-3/TRBV12-4,TRBD2,TRBJ2-2,TGTGCCAGCAGCCGGCGACTAGCGGGGGGTCTCACCGGGGAGCTGTTTTTT,CASSRRLAGGLTGELFF
few,TRBV4-2,TRBD2,TRBJ2-1,TGTGCCAGCAGCCAAGAAGCGGGGGGCTACAATGAGCAGTTCTTC,CASSQEAGGYNEQFF
many,TRBV27,-,TRBJ2-7,TGTGCCAGCAGTTTTCGTTTTTTCTCCGGGACAACGAGCTCCTACGAGCAGTACTTC,CASSFRFFSGTTSSYEQYF
few,TRBV6-6,-,TRBJ2-7,TGTGCCAGCACCCACTTTGAAAACTCCTACGAGCAGTACTTC,CASTHFENSYEQYF
-,TRBV12-3/TRBV12-4,-,TRBJ2-3,TGTGCCAGCAGTTTTTATATTTCGGGCACAGATACGCAGTATTTT,CASSFYISGTDTQYF
many,TRBV3-1,-,TRBJ2-7,TGTGCCAGCAGCCATAGGAGTGGGGGCGACGAGCAGTACTTC,CASSHRSGGDEQYF
many,TRBV2,TRBD2,TRBJ2-5,TGTGCCAGCAGCCAGCGGGAGGGTGAGACCCAGTACTTC,CASSQREGETQYF
few,TRBV7-2,TRBD2,TRBJ2-1,TGTGCCAGCAGCTTAGAGGCAGCGGGGGGGCCTGAGCAGTTCTTC,CASSLEAAGGPEQFF
-,TRBV7-9,TRBD2,TRBJ2-1,TGTGCCAGCAGCTTCCGGACTAGCGGATATAGCTACAATGAGCAGTTCTTC,CASSFRTSGYSYNEQFF